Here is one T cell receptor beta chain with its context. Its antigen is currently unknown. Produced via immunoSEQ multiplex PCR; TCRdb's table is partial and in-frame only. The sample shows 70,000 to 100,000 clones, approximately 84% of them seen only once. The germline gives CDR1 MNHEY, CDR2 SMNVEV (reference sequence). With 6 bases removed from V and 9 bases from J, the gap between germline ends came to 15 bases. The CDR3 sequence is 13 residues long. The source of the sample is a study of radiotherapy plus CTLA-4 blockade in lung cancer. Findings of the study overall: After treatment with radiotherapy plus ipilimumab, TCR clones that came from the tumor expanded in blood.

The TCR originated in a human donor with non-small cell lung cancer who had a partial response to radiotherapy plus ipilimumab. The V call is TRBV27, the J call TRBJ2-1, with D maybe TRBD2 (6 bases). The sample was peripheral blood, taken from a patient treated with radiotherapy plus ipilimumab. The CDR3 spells CASRTGGRSEQFF. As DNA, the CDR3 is TGTGCCAGCAGGACCGGGGGTCGGAGTGAGCAGTTCTTC.